The 10 T cell receptor beta chains in this list originate from one sample, sequenced in a study of neurological immune-mediated disorders. Each CDR3 protein gets one entry after TCRdb re-called the 5' RACE reads with MiXCR. The table records around 67,000 distinct CDR3 sequences, 5.2% of them present only once. The material sequenced was PBMCs. Source of these receptors: a man aged 18 to 29 with multiple sclerosis.

This rearrangement joins TRBV7-3 to TRBJ2-1, with D perhaps being TRBD1 or TRBD2 (5 bases each). This CDR3 has 15 amino acids. The V end lost 5 bases, the J end lost 1 base, and 12 bases lay between the germline ends. Germline lookup yields CDR1 SGHTA and CDR2 FQGTGA. The CDR3 spells CASSPRDQSYNEQFF. The CDR3 DNA reads as TGTGCCAGCAGCCCCCGGGACCAGTCCTACAATGAGCAGTTCTTC.

The table lists this clonotype with many counts. The CDR3 bases are TGTGCCAGCAGCCCCACCAGGACCGAGCAGTACTTC. Protein sequence: CASSPTRTEQYF. The J gene is TRBJ2-7, the V gene TRBV6-6, with D unclear. Germline V CDR1 and CDR2: MNHNY, SVGAGI (reference sequence). The V and J ends lost 6 bases and 6 bases respectively, with 12 bases between them. There are 12 residues in the CDR3.

This clonotype occurred many times. This rearrangement joins TRBV7-7 to TRBJ2-3; D is possibly TRBD2 (6 bases). V lost 5 bases and J lost 1, with 13 bases in between. CDR3 length equals 15 residues. Germline values: CDR1 SSHAT, CDR2 FNYEAQ (reference sequence). This CDR3 reads CASSLGGSRTDTQYF. The CDR3 DNA follows: TGTGCCAGCAGCCTCGGGGGTTCCCGCACAGATACGCAGTATTTT.

This clonotype was recorded at least ten times. V and J are TRBV3-1 and TRBJ2-5; D perhaps matches TRBD2 (5 bases). Between the trimmed V and J ends, which lost 4 bases and 5 bases, there was a span of 14 bases. Germline loops: CDR1 LGHDT, CDR2 YNNKEL (reference sequence). This CDR3 region has 14 residues. The CDR3 protein is CASSPGNVVETQYF. DNA for the CDR3: TGTGCCAGCAGCCCGGGGAACGTGGTGGAGACCCAGTACTTC.

This clonotype occurred many times. This chain joins TRBV5-1 and TRBJ2-1, with 9 bases aligning to TRBD2. The V gene's germline CDR1 is SGHRS and CDR2 YFSETQ. This CDR3 is built from 18 residues. V dropped 2 bases and J dropped 1; count of bases not matched to a gene: 10. In DNA, the CDR3 is TGCGCCAGCAGCTTAGGGTGGCCTAGCGGGACTTCCTACAATGAGCAGTTCTTC. Translating gives CASSLGWPSGTSYNEQFF.

Ten or more counts support this clonotype. The gene calls are TRBV29-1 and TRBJ2-2; D uncertain. Trimming left V 5 bases short and J 1 base short, with 14 bases between. Germline-derived CDR1 and CDR2 are SQVTM and ANQGSEA. This CDR3 region has 15 residues. CDR3 sequence reads: CSVSRTPENTGELFF. The DNA for the CDR3 is TGCAGCGTTTCCAGGACCCCGGAGAACACCGGGGAGCTGTTTTTT.

This clonotype was seen a few times. This sequence joins TRBV10-3 and TRBJ1-5, with D uncertain. The germline CDR1 and CDR2 sequences are ENHRY and SYGVKD. Trimming removed 2 bases at V and 7 bases at J, with 15 bases between. The CDR3 extends over 15 amino acids. This chain's CDR3 is CAISEDGERVQPQHF. The CDR3 region has the DNA TGTGCCATCAGTGAGGACGGGGAAAGGGTCCAGCCCCAGCATTTT.

J is TRBJ1-1 and V is TRBV2; D ambiguous. CDR1 SNHLY and CDR2 FYNNEI come from the germline V gene. The CDR3 runs to 10 residues. Trimming left V 9 bases short and J 3 bases short, with 5 bases between. As DNA, the CDR3 is TGTGCCAGTTATTACACTGAAGCTTTCTTT. Translating it yields CASYYTEAFF.

This clonotype occurred many times. This sequence joins TRBV29-1 and TRBJ2-1; 13 nucleotides line up with TRBD2. The CDR3 has 13 residues. CDR1 is SQVTM, CDR2 ANQGSEA, per germline. V shed 6 bases, J shed 13 bases, and the junction held 9 bases outside the gene matches. The CDR3 sequence: CSVPGLAGAGQFF. The CDR3 region has the DNA TGCAGCGTCCCCGGACTAGCGGGAGCCGGTCAGTTCTTC.

The sample holds many counts of this clonotype. The chain employs TRBV7-2 and TRBJ1-6, with TRBD1 matching over 7 bases. V lost 4 bases, J lost 7 bases, and 4 bases stayed unmatched. Per germline, CDR1 SGHTA and CDR2 FQGNSA. The CDR3 loop spans 14 amino acids. The CDR3 sequence is CASSSGTANSPLHF. The CDR3, as DNA: TGTGCCAGCAGCTCTGGGACAGCCAATTCACCCCTCCACTTT.